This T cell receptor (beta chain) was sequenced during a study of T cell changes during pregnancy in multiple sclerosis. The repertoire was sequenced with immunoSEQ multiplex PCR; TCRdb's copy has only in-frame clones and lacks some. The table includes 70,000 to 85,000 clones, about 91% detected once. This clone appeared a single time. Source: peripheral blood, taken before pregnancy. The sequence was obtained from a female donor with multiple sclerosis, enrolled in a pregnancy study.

Here the CDR3 reads CASSSGLNGNTIYF. The CDR3 DNA reads as TGTGCCAGCAGCTCGGGACTAAATGGAAACACCATATATTTT. J is TRBJ1-3 and V is TRBV7-2; D is possibly TRBD1 (5 bases). Trimming removed 4 bases from V and 3 bases from J, with 10 bases in between. CDR3 length equals 14 residues. Looked up from germline, CDR1 is SGHTA and CDR2 is FQGNSA.